This TCR beta chain was documented in a study of CD8 T cells in ankylosing spondylitis. The CDR3 spans 14 residues. Germline lookup yields CDR1 SGHTA and CDR2 FQGNSA. V was clipped by 2 bases and J by 6 bases, with 14 bases between them. Quantitative barcoded 5'-RACE was used to prepare TCR beta libraries. One entry per CDR3 protein results from TCRdb running MiXCR on the 5' RACE reads. The sample carries about 500,000 distinct CDR3 sequences, roughly 5% recorded once. This clonotype has at least ten counts. Its matching antigen is unknown. General study results and limits: Past studies reported some motif variants in reactive arthritis synovial fluid and blood. Disease-linked clones proved CD8+ and comparatively uncommon in peripheral blood. For ankylosing spondylitis blood, a TCR beta motif of several highly homologous variants appeared characteristic.

The rearrangement links TRBV7-2 to TRBJ2-7; TRBD2 might be the D (6 bases). Sequenced input: blood, either unsorted or a sorted T cell fraction (not recorded which). This TCR came from a male donor with ankylosing spondylitis. The CDR3 sequence is CASSLMGERVEQYF. CDR3 bases: TGTGCCAGCAGCTTAATGGGGGAGCGGGTCGAGCAGTACTTC. The full variable domain, completed using reference TRBV7-2 and TRBJ2-7, is GAGVSQSPSNKVTEKGKDVELRCDPISGHTALYWYRQSLGQGLEFLIYFQGNSAPDKSGLPSDRFSAERTGGSVSTLTIQRTQQEDSAVYLCASSLMGERVEQYFGPGTRLTVT.